The TCR beta chain described here comes from a study of blood T cell repertoires in COVID-19. Across the whole study: Spain, Italy and the United States supplied samples that represented acute and convalescent COVID-19. T cells, B-cell-depleted T cells, or PBMCs provided the cDNA or gDNA that served as material.

Original data processing: Estimates of nucleated cell counts were drawn from the amplification of reference gene primers. Data came from immunoSEQ multiplex PCR; TCRdb stores just in-frame clones and leaves some out. Clone size and V and J calls were adopted from that table, with D and trimming inferred from the DNA. The table records 80,000 to 90,000 clones, about four fifths of them present only once. V lost 3 bases, J lost 16 bases, and 19 bases lay in between. Looked up from germline, CDR1 is KGHSH and CDR2 is LQKENI. CDR3 length: 13 amino acids. V and J are TRBV18 and TRBJ2-1, with a weak D call TRBD2 (6 bases). The clonotype comes from a woman of 80 years or more with acute or convalescent COVID-19. The specimen was peripheral blood. CDR3 amino acids: CASSPGEDTLAFF. CDR3 in DNA: TGTGCCAGCTCACCGGGAGAGGATACACTAGCATTCTTC.